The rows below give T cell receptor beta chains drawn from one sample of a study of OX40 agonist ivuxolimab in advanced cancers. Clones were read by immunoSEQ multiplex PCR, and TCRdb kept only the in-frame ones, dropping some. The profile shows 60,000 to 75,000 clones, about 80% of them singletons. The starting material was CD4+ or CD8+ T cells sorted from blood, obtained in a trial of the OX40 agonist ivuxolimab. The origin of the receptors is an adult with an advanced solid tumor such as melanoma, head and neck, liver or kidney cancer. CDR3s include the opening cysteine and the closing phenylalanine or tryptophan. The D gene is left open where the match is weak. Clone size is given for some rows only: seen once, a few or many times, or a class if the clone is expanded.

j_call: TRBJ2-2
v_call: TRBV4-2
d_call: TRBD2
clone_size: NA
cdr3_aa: CASSLLGTSGATGELFF
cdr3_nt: TGTGCCAGCAGCCTACTTGGGACTAGCGGGGCCACCGGGGAGCTGTTTTTT

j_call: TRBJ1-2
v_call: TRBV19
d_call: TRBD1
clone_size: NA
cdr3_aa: CASSSFRDRGIAVGYTF
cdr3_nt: TGTGCCAGTAGTAGCTTCCGGGACAGGGGCATCGCGGTTGGCTACACCTTC

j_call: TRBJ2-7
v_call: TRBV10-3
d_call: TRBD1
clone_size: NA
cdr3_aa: CAISGTGIAYEQYF
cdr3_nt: TGTGCCATCAGCGGGACAGGAATCGCCTACGAGCAGTACTTC

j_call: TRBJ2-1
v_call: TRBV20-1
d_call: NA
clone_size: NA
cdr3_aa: CSAASNEQFF
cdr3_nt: TGCAGTGCTGCTAGCAATGAGCAGTTCTTC

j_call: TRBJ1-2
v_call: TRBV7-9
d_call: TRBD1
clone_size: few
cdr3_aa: CASSPKTLQGASYGYTF
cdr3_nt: TGTGCCAGCAGCCCAAAAACATTACAGGGGGCAAGCTATGGCTACACCTTC

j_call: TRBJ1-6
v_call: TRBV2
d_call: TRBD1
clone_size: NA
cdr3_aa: CASTPQGGDNSPLHF
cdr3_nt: TGTGCCAGCACCCCCCAGGGGGGAGATAATTCACCCCTCCACTTT

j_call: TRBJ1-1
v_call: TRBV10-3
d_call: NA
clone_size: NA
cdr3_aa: CAISEGSRDPGTEAFF
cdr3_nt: TGTGCCATCAGTGAAGGGAGCCGGGACCCAGGCACTGAAGCTTTCTTT

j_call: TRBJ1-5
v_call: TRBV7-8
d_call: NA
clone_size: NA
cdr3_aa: CASSYLGQGYQPQHF
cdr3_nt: TGTGCCAGCAGCTACCTTGGGCAGGGATATCAGCCCCAGCATTTT

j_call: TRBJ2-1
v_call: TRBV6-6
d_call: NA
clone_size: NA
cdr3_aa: CASSYSGHRAEQFF
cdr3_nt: TGTGCCAGCAGTTACTCGGGGCACAGGGCTGAGCAGTTCTTC

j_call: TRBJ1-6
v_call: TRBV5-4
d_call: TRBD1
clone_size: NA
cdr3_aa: CASSRQTGWNSPLHF
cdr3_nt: TGTGCCAGCAGCCGCCAGACAGGGTGGAATTCACCCCTCCACTTT

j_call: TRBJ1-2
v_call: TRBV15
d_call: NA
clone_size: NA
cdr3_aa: CATSSAGSYGYTF
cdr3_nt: TGTGCCACCAGCAGTGCGGGCAGCTATGGCTACACCTTC

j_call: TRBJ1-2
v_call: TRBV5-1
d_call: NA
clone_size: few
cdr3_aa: CASSLFGTDYGYTF
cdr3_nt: TGCGCCAGCAGCTTGTTCGGGACGGACTATGGCTACACCTTC

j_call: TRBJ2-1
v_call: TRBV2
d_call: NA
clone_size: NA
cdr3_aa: CASSEPRGRNEQFF
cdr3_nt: TGTGCCAGCAGTGAGCCCAGGGGACGCAATGAGCAGTTCTTC

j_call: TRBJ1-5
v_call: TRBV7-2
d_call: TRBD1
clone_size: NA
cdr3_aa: CASSLWTGGNQPQHF
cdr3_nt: TGTGCCAGCAGCCTATGGACAGGGGGCAATCAGCCCCAGCATTTT

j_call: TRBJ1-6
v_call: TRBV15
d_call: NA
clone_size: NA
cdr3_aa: CATSGPGRGNSPLHF
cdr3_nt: TGTGCCACCAGCGGACCGGGACGGGGCAATTCACCCCTCCACTTT

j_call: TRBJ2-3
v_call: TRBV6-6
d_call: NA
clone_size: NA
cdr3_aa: CASSNTDTQYF
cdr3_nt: TGTGCCAGCAGTAACACAGATACGCAGTATTTT

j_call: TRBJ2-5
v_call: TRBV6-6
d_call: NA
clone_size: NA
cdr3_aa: CASSYVDETQYF
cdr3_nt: TGTGCCAGCAGTTACGTGGACGAGACCCAGTACTTC

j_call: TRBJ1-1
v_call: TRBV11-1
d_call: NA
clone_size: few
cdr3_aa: CASSLMGSRGTEAFF
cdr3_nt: TGTGCCAGCAGCTTAATGGGCTCCAGGGGTACTGAAGCTTTCTTT

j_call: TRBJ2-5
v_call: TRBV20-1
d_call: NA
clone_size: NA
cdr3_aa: CSASTRETQYF
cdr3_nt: TGCAGTGCATCGACCCGGGAGACCCAGTACTTC

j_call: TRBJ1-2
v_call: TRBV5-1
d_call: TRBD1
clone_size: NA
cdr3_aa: CASSLGTGEEGYTF
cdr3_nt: TGCGCCAGCAGCTTGGGGACAGGGGAGGAAGGCTACACCTTC

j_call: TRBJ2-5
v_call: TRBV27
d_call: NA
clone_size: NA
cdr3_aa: CASSLFDGGGETQYF
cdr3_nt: TGTGCCAGCAGTTTATTCGACGGCGGCGGAGAGACCCAGTACTTC

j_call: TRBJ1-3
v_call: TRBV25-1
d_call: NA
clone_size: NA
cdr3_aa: CASSSPMGHSSGNTIYF
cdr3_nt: TGTGCCAGCAGTTCACCAATGGGACACAGCTCTGGAAACACCATATATTTT

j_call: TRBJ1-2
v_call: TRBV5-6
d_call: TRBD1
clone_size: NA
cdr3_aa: CASSEGAGVGYTF
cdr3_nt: TGTGCCAGCAGCGAGGGGGCAGGGGTTGGCTACACCTTC

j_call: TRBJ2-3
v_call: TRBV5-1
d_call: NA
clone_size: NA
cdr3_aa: CASSFRVADTQYF
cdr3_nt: TGCGCCAGCAGCTTCCGAGTCGCAGATACGCAGTATTTT

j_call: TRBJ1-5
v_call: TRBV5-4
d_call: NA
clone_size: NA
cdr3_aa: CASSQGSPHQPQHF
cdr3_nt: TGTGCCAGCAGCCAAGGGTCCCCCCATCAGCCCCAGCATTTT

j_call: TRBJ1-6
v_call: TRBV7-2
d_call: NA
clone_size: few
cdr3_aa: CASSFKRVAYNSPLHF
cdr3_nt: TGTGCCAGCAGCTTCAAGAGGGTGGCCTATAATTCACCCCTCCACTTT

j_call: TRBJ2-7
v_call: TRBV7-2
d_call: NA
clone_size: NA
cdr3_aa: CASSLNPGSYEQYF
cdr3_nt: TGTGCCAGCAGCTTAAATCCGGGGAGCTACGAGCAGTACTTC

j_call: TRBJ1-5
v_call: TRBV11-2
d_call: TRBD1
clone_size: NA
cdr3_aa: CASSSGQGHQPQHF
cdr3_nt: TGTGCCAGCAGCTCTGGACAGGGGCACCAGCCCCAGCATTTT

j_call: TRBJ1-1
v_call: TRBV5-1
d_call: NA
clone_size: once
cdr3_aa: CASSQSLDSGTEAFF
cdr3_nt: TGCGCCAGCAGCCAAAGCTTGGACAGCGGCACTGAAGCTTTCTTT

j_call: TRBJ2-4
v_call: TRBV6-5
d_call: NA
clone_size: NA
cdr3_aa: CASSYPVVTKNIQYF
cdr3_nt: TGTGCCAGCAGTTATCCCGTTGTAACCAAAAACATTCAGTACTTC

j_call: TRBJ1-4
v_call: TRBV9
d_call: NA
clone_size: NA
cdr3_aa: CASSARSHGDVNEKLFF
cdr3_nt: TGTGCCAGCAGCGCCCGTAGTCATGGGGACGTTAATGAAAAACTGTTTTTT

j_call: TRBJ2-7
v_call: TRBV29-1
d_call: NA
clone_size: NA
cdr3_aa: CSGIWDRMEQYF
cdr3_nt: TGCAGCGGGATATGGGACCGTATGGAGCAGTACTTC

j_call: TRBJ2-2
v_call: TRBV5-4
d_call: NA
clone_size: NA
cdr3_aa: CASSFAGGPGGELFF
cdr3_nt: TGTGCCAGCAGCTTCGCCGGAGGACCTGGCGGGGAGCTGTTTTTT

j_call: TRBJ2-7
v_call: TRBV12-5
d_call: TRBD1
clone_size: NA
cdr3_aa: CASGLTTLKTGGYEQYF
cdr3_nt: TGTGCTAGTGGTTTGACTACCCTGAAGACAGGGGGGTACGAGCAGTACTTC

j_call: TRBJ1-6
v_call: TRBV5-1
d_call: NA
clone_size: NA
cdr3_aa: CASSLWGVDNSPLHF
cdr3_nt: TGCGCCAGCAGCTTATGGGGTGTGGATAATTCACCCCTCCACTTT

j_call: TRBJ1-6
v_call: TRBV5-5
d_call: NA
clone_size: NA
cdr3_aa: CASSLEFIGASPLHF
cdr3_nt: TGTGCCAGCAGCTTGGAGTTTATCGGGGCTTCACCCCTCCACTTT

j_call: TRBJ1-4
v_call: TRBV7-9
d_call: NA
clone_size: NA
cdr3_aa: CASSSTEKLFF
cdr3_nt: TGTGCCAGCAGCTCCACGGAAAAACTGTTTTTT

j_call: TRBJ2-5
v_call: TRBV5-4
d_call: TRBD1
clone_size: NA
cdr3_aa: CASSHDRGRAETQYF
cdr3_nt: TGTGCCAGCAGCCACGACAGGGGTCGTGCAGAGACCCAGTACTTC

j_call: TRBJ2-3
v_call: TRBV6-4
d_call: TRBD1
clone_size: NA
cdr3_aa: CASSPQGVSTDTQYF
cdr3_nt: TGTGCCAGCAGTCCCCAGGGGGTAAGCACAGATACGCAGTATTTT

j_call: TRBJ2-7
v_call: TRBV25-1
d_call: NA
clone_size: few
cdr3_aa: CASSGQATYEQYF
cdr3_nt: TGTGCCAGCAGTGGACAGGCCACCTACGAGCAGTACTTC

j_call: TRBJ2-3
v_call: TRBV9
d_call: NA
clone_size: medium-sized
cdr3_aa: CASSVGLQDTQYF
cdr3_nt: TGTGCCAGCAGCGTAGGTCTCCAAGATACGCAGTATTTT

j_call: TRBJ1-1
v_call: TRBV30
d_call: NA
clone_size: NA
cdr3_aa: CARGRDNTEAFF
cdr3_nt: TGTGCCCGCGGGCGGGATAACACTGAAGCTTTCTTT

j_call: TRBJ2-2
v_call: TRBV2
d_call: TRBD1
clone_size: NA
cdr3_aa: CASSGWTGLNTGELFF
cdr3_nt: TGTGCCAGCAGCGGATGGACAGGGTTAAATACCGGGGAGCTGTTTTTT

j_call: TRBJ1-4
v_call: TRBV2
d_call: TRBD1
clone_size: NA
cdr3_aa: CASADRGRYEKLFF
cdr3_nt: TGTGCCAGCGCTGACAGGGGGCGTTATGAAAAACTGTTTTTT

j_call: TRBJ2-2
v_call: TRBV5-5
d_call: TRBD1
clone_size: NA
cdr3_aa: CASSFRDRGNTGELFF
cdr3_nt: TGTGCCAGCAGCTTCCGGGACAGGGGGAACACCGGGGAGCTGTTTTTT

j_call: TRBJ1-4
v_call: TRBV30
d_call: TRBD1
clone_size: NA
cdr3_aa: CAWRRTGWGEKLFF
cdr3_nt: TGTGCCTGGAGGAGGACAGGGTGGGGTGAAAAACTGTTTTTT

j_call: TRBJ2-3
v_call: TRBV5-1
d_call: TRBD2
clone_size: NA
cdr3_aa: CASRLLAGVPDTQYF
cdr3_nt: TGCGCCAGCCGCCTCCTAGCGGGGGTTCCAGATACGCAGTATTTT

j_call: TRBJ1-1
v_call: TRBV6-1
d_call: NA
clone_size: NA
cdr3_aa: CASFPPVNTEAFF
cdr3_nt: TGTGCCAGCTTTCCCCCCGTGAACACTGAAGCTTTCTTT

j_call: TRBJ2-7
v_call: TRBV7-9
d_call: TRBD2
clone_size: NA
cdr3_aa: CASSSWTSGGKTSYEQYF
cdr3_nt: TGTGCCAGCAGCTCCTGGACTAGCGGGGGGAAGACCTCCTACGAGCAGTACTTC

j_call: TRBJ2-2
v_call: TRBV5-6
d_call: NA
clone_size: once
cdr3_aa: CASSSFDRSGELFF
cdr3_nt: TGTGCCAGCAGCTCCTTTGACAGGTCCGGGGAGCTGTTTTTT

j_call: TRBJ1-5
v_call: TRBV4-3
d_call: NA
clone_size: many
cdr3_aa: CASSQDSGNQPQHF
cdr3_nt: TGCGCCAGCAGCCAAGATAGCGGGAATCAGCCCCAGCATTTT

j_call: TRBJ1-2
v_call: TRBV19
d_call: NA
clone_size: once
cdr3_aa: CASSSGTLVHGYTF
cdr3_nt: TGTGCCAGTAGTTCCGGGACACTGGTTCATGGCTACACCTTC

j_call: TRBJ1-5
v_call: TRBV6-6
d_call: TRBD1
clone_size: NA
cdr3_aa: CASSGGQGYSQPQHF
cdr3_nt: TGTGCCAGCAGCGGGGGACAGGGGTATTCTCAGCCCCAGCATTTT

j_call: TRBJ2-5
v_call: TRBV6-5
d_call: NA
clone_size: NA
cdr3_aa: CASSYLPGLETQYF
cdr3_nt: TGTGCCAGCAGTTACCTCCCCGGTCTAGAGACCCAGTACTTC

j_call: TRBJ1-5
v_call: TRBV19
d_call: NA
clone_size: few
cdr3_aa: CASSIGGDQPQHF
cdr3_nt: TGTGCCAGTAGTATAGGCGGTGATCAGCCCCAGCATTTT

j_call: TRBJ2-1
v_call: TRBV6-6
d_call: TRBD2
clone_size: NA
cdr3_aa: CASSLGTSGGWYEQFF
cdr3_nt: TGTGCCAGCAGTCTCGGGACTAGCGGGGGGTGGTATGAGCAGTTCTTC

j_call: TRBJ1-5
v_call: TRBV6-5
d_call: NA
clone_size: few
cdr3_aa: CASSYSLNQPQHF
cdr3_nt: TGTGCCAGCAGTTACTCGTTGAATCAGCCCCAGCATTTT